This T cell receptor beta chain was found in a study of blood T cell repertoires in COVID-19. Overall study context: The United States, Italy and Spain were the sources of the acute and convalescent COVID-19 samples.

The trim removed 5 bases at V and 1 base at J, leaving 11 bases unmatched. This CDR3 has 18 residues. CDR1 is SEHNR and CDR2 is FQNEAQ in the germline V gene (reference sequence). Method: immunoSEQ multiplex PCR; TCRdb's copy keeps in-frame clones and lacks some. Among about 240,000 clones listed, roughly 89% were seen once. The V and J genes are TRBV7-9 and TRBJ2-2, with 9 bases matching TRBD1. The sequence was collected from a woman in her twenties or thirties with acute COVID-19. Sequencing was performed on PBMCs or T cells enriched from blood (not recorded which). CDR3 region: CASSPGQGVRENTGELFF. CDR3 nucleotides: TGTGCCAGCAGCCCGGGACAGGGAGTTCGCGAGAACACCGGGGAGCTGTTTTTT.